The 18 T cell receptor beta chains below come from one sample, sequenced in a study of blood T cell repertoires in COVID-19. The data were produced by immunoSEQ multiplex PCR, yet TCRdb's version contains in-frame clones alone and is incomplete. The repertoire holds about 97,000 clones, with over 75% as singletons. What was sequenced was peripheral blood. Receptors were obtained from a human donor in a cohort sampled during active COVID-19.

The chain uses TRBV4-1 and TRBJ2-7, with D perhaps TRBD1 (5 bases). V was pared by 4 bases and J by 6 bases, with 10 bases between. From germline, CDR1 is MGHRA and CDR2 YSYEKL. The CDR3 runs to 12 residues. The CDR3 reads CASSPTGREQYF. CDR3 in DNA: TGCGCCAGCAGCCCCACAGGTCGCGAGCAGTACTTC.

This sequence joins TRBV18 and TRBJ2-5, with a possible D match to TRBD1 (5 bases). This CDR3 contains 13 residues. Per germline, CDR1 KGHSH and CDR2 LQKENI. V lost 0 bases, J lost 5 bases, and 7 bases lay in between. CDR3 amino acids: CASSPPAGETQYF. CDR3 nucleotides: TGTGCCAGCTCACCACCGGCAGGGGAGACCCAGTACTTC.

This clone was detected once. The V call is TRBV4-3, the J call TRBJ2-3; weak D call: TRBD2 (5 bases). Trimming shortened V by 0 bases and J by 4 bases, and 17 bases separated the two germline ends. CDR1 and CDR2 (germline): LGHNA, YSLEER. This CDR3 has 17 residues. The CDR3 loop is CASSQDSDSGVPDTQYF. The CDR3 DNA sequence: TGCGCCAGCAGCCAAGATAGCGACTCCGGGGTCCCAGATACGCAGTATTTT.

Only one count was recorded for this clone. The V and J genes are TRBV29-1 and TRBJ2-3; 9 bases align to TRBD1. The CDR3 sequence is 12 residues long. V was pared by 8 bases and J by 10 bases, with 10 bases of the junction left unmatched. Germline assignment: CDR1 SQVTM and CDR2 ANQGSEA. Here the CDR3 reads CSLSRDRAAQYF. CDR3 bases: TGCAGCTTGTCCCGGGACAGGGCGGCGCAGTATTTT.

The rearrangement uses TRBV9 and TRBJ1-2; D uncertain. In germline, CDR1 is SGDLS, CDR2 YYNGEE. Trimming removed 0 bases at V and 4 bases at J, with 10 bases between. The CDR3 consists of 14 residues. The chain's CDR3 is CASSVDSMRYGYTF. For the CDR3, the DNA is TGTGCCAGCAGCGTAGACAGTATGCGCTATGGCTACACCTTC.

In this sample, this clone turned up a few times. The V and J genes are TRBV11-2 and TRBJ1-1; no firm D call. Deletions cut 3 bases from V and 0 bases from J, with 8 bases between. This CDR3 has 14 amino acids. Germline CDR1 is SGHAT and CDR2 is FQNNGV. The CDR3 region is CASSFSQMNTEAFF. DNA for the CDR3: TGTGCCAGCAGCTTTAGCCAGATGAACACTGAAGCTTTCTTT.

J is TRBJ2-3 and V is TRBV5-6; 11 nucleotides match TRBD2. Per germline, CDR1 SGHDT and CDR2 YYEEEE. This CDR3 contains 17 residues. The ends lost 3 bases at V and 9 bases at J; junction bases unmatched: 15. CDR3 sequence reads: CASSSEGLAGPRSTQYF. In nucleotides, the CDR3 is TGTGCCAGCAGCTCTGAAGGACTAGCGGGCCCACGGTCGACGCAGTATTTT. The full variable domain, in which reference TRBV5-6 and TRBJ2-3 provide the parts outside the CDR3, is DAGVTQSPTHLIKTRGQQVTLRCSPKSGHDTVSWYQQALGQGPQFIFQYYEEEERQRGNFPDRFSGHQFPNYSSELNVNALLLGDSALYLCASSSEGLAGPRSTQYFGPGTRLTVL.

This chain uses TRBV13 with TRBJ1-3; 7 bases align to TRBD1. The CDR3 has 15 amino acids. After removal of 5 bases from V and 4 bases from J, the junction contained 8 bases not matched to a gene. Germline V lookup: CDR1 PRHDT, CDR2 FYEKMQ (reference sequence). The chain's CDR3 is CASSQKTGDGNTIYF. In DNA form, the CDR3 reads TGTGCCAGCAGCCAGAAAACAGGGGACGGAAACACCATATATTTT. Based on the CDR3 plus reference TRBV13 and TRBJ1-3, the full variable domain is AAGVIQSPRHLIKEKRETATLKCYPIPRHDTVYWYQQGPGQDPQFLISFYEKMQSDKGSIPDRFSAQQFSDYHSELNMSSLELGDSALYFCASSQKTGDGNTIYFGEGSWLTVV.

The chain combines TRBV5-1 with TRBJ2-5; 7 bases match TRBD1. The ends lost 2 bases at V and 3 bases at J; junction bases unmatched: 4. The length of the CDR3 is 14 residues. CDR1 is SGHRS and CDR2 is YFSETQ in the germline V gene. CDR3 residues: CASSLHGTEETQYF. The CDR3 DNA follows: TGCGCCAGCAGCTTACACGGGACAGAAGAGACCCAGTACTTC.

This clone has more than one count but fewer than ten. This sequence joins TRBV9 and TRBJ1-3; possibly TRBD1 for D (5 bases). The CDR3 is made up of 15 amino acids. Germline-derived CDR1 and CDR2 are SGDLS and YYNGEE. V lost 4 bases and J lost 0, with 11 bases in between. The CDR3 loop is CASSNGAYSGNTIYF. The CDR3 nucleotides are TGTGCCAGCAGCAATGGGGCCTACTCTGGAAACACCATATATTTT.

V and J are TRBV19 and TRBJ1-4; 7 nucleotides line up with TRBD1. The CDR3 has 16 amino acids. Germline lookup yields CDR1 LNHDA and CDR2 SQIVND (reference sequence). Losses at the gene ends were 6 bases for V and 6 bases for J; bases not matched to a gene: 13. In DNA, the CDR3 is TGTGCCAGTAGCCTCGACAGGGCCGTATCTGATGAAAAACTGTTTTTT. Its translation is CASSLDRAVSDEKLFF.

This clone was picked up one time. The gene calls are TRBV4-2 and TRBJ2-5; 12 bases fit TRBD1. The CDR3 consists of 16 residues. V was clipped by 1 base and J by 7 bases; unmatched bases: 7. Germline assignment: CDR1 LGHNA and CDR2 YNFKEQ. The CDR3: CASSQVGQGAEGTQYF. CDR3 in DNA: TGTGCCAGCAGCCAAGTGGGACAGGGGGCAGAAGGGACCCAGTACTTC.

V usage is TRBV4-1 and J usage is TRBJ2-1, with 7 bases matching TRBD2. The CDR3 runs to 15 residues. Germline CDR1 and CDR2: MGHRA and YSYEKL. J gave up 0 bases and V 4 bases, and 3 bases lay outside the gene matches. CDR3 loop: CASSLGGSSYNEQFF. As DNA, the CDR3 is TGCGCCAGCAGCCTTGGCGGGAGCTCCTACAATGAGCAGTTCTTC.

The rearrangement joins TRBV28 to TRBJ1-1; tentative D call: TRBD1 (6 bases). CDR1 and CDR2 (germline): MDHEN, SYDVKM. Between the trimmed V and J ends, which lost 3 bases and 3 bases, there was a span of 17 bases. This CDR3 has 16 residues. The CDR3 protein is CASSFASDSIYTEAFF. DNA for the CDR3: TGTGCCAGCAGTTTTGCATCGGACAGTATCTACACTGAAGCTTTCTTT.

The chain couples TRBV5-4 to TRBJ2-7, with 7 bases that match TRBD1. The CDR3 length is 13 residues. V lost 7 bases to trimming and J lost 3 bases; unmatched junction nucleotides: 7. Germline CDR1 is SGHNT and CDR2 is YYREEE (reference sequence). The CDR3 loop is CASGLQGNYEQYF. The CDR3, as DNA: TGTGCCAGCGGGTTACAGGGGAACTACGAGCAGTACTTC.

V is TRBV9 and J is TRBJ2-3; 9 bases line up with TRBD2. The V and J ends lost 3 bases and 2 bases, in that order; junction bases with no gene match: 10. Per germline, CDR1 SGDLS and CDR2 YYNGEE. This CDR3 contains 17 residues. The CDR3 here is CASSEGGTSFFTDTQYF. CDR3 DNA sequence: TGTGCCAGCAGCGAGGGAGGGACTAGCTTTTTCACAGATACGCAGTATTTT.

The chain employs TRBV9 and TRBJ1-6, with a tentative D call TRBD1 (6 bases). Germline-derived CDR1 and CDR2 are SGDLS and YYNGEE. There are 15 residues in the CDR3. V gave up 0 bases and J gave up 3 bases, with 7 bases separating them. CDR3 loop: CASSVAGDYNSPLHF. The CDR3 bases are TGTGCCAGCAGCGTAGCAGGGGACTATAATTCACCCCTCCACTTT.

The V and J genes are TRBV12-3 or TRBV12-4 and TRBJ2-1, with 9 nucleotides matching TRBD2. The CDR3 has 13 amino acids. The J segment lost 10 bases and the V segment lost 4 bases, leaving 5 bases of the junction unmatched. CDR3 protein: CASSWPTSGEQFF. CDR3 sequence (DNA): TGTGCCAGCAGTTGGCCGACTAGCGGAGAGCAGTTCTTC.